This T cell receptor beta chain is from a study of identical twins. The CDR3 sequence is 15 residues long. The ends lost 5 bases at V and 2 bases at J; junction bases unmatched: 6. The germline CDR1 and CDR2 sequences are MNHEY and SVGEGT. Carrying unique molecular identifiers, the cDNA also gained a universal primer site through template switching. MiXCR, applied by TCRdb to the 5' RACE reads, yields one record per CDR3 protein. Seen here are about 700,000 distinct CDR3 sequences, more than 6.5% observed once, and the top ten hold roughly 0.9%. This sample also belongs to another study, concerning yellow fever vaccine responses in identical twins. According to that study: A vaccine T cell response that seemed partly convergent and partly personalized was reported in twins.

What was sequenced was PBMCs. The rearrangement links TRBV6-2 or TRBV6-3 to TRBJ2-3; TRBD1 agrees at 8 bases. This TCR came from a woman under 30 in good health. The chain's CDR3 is CASSKPGQATDTQYF. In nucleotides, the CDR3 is TGTGCCAGCAGTAAACCGGGACAGGCCACAGATACGCAGTATTTT.